This T cell receptor (beta chain) appears in the sequencing data of a study of cytotoxic CD8 clonotypes in ibrutinib-treated CLL. Repertoires were generated with immunoSEQ multiplex PCR, while TCRdb's copy carries only in-frame clones and drops some. The sample holds thousands of clones, over 60% seen once. This clone has only a few counts. The junction shows a germline mismatch at one end, possibly a read error. The receptor was derived from a human donor with chronic lymphocytic leukemia. The sample in question was PBMCs, obtained before ibrutinib treatment.

CDR3 nucleotide sequence: TGTGCCAGCAGTCACTCGGACCTTAATTCACCCCTCCACTTT. It is translated as CASSHSDLNSPLHF. The rearrangement joins TRBV6-5 to TRBJ1-6; no definite D call. Per the germline V gene, CDR1 is MNHEY and CDR2 is SVGAGI. The CDR3 covers 14 residues.